These T cell receptor beta chains were read from a single sample in a study of early T cells in non-severe SARS-CoV-2 infection. TCRdb re-called the 5' RACE reads with MiXCR, one entry per CDR3 protein. In the table there are around 37,000 distinct CDR3 sequences, 8% to 10% of which are singletons. Material: whole blood. These receptors came from an adult who was a healthcare worker with PCR-confirmed SARS-CoV-2 infection or an uninfected control (not recorded which). CDR3s include the opening cysteine and the closing phenylalanine or tryptophan. The D gene is left open where the match is weak. Clone size is stated in some rows and not others, as once, few, many or a class when expanded.

>TRBJ2-7|TRBV11-2|.|many
CASSPSTGSSYEQYF
TGTGCCAGCAGCCCCTCGACAGGTTCCTCCTACGAGCAGTACTTC
>TRBJ2-5|TRBV6-2/TRBV6-3|.|few
CASSSPGRSRETQYF
TGTGCCAGCAGCTCCCCTGGCCGCTCAAGGGAGACCCAGTACTTC
>TRBJ1-5|TRBV6-6|TRBD1|many
CASSFGQGSQPQHF
TGTGCCAGCAGTTTCGGACAGGGAAGCCAGCCCCAGCATTTT
>TRBJ2-3|TRBV2|TRBD2|many
CASNPLPGLGPADTQYF
TGTGCCAGCAACCCCCTTCCGGGACTAGGCCCCGCAGATACGCAGTATTTT
>TRBJ1-2|TRBV18|TRBD1|.
CASSPTGTGGGYTF
TGTGCCAGCTCGCCGACGGGGACAGGGGGAGGCTACACCTTC
>TRBJ2-1|TRBV7-9|TRBD1|few
CASSSPGTGPHEQFF
TGTGCCAGCAGCTCACCCGGGACAGGGCCCCATGAGCAGTTCTTC
>TRBJ2-4|TRBV7-2|.|.
CASSLHGPGAKNIQYF
TGTGCCAGCAGCTTACATGGGCCTGGGGCCAAAAACATTCAGTACTTC
>TRBJ1-6|TRBV7-2|.|many
CASSLWVTGGSYNSPLHF
TGTGCCAGCAGCTTATGGGTAACAGGAGGCTCCTATAATTCACCCCTCCACTTT
>TRBJ2-5|TRBV6-9|.|many
CASSTPRDMNQETQYF
TGTGCCAGCAGTACCCCTCGAGACATGAACCAAGAGACCCAGTACTTC
>TRBJ2-2|TRBV6-1|TRBD2|many
CASRDYYTGELFF
TGTGCCAGCCGGGACTACTACACCGGGGAGCTGTTTTTT
>TRBJ1-6|TRBV19|TRBD1|many
CASSIGVGTENSPLHF
TGTGCCAGTAGTATAGGGGTGGGGACAGAAAATTCACCCCTCCACTTT
>TRBJ2-1|TRBV11-2|TRBD1|many
CASSLVASRGNEQFF
TGTGCCAGCAGCTTAGTGGCTAGCAGGGGGAATGAGCAGTTCTTC
>TRBJ1-2|TRBV28|.|many
CASSGGAWGYTF
TGTGCCAGCAGTGGGGGCGCCTGGGGCTACACCTTC
>TRBJ2-1|TRBV20-1|TRBD2|many
CSARAASGDYNEQFF
TGCAGTGCTAGAGCCGCTAGCGGGGACTACAATGAGCAGTTCTTC
>TRBJ1-2|TRBV29-1|.|.
CSARDGNYGYTF
TGCAGCGCCAGGGACGGAAACTATGGCTACACCTTC
>TRBJ1-1|TRBV6-5|.|many
CASSYRHTGNTEAFF
TGTGCCAGCAGTTACCGACATACAGGGAACACTGAAGCTTTCTTT
>TRBJ2-5|TRBV19|TRBD2|many
CASSTGLAGQETQYF
TGTGCCAGTAGTACGGGACTAGCGGGTCAAGAGACCCAGTACTTC
>TRBJ2-1|TRBV20-1|.|many
CSARAGVYDEQFF
TGCAGTGCTAGAGCTGGGGTTTACGATGAGCAGTTCTTC
>TRBJ1-2|TRBV20-1|.|many
CSGGYTISNYGYTF
TGCAGTGGAGGGTACACCATTTCTAACTATGGCTACACCTTC
>TRBJ2-7|TRBV20-1|TRBD1|many
CSARQGAPVNEQYF
TGCAGTGCTAGACAGGGGGCCCCGGTCAACGAGCAGTACTTC
>TRBJ1-2|TRBV7-2|.|.
CASRTLGYGYTF
TGTGCCAGCAGGACTCTAGGGTATGGCTACACCTTC
>TRBJ2-3|TRBV7-9|.|many
CASSFRVTDTQYF
TGTGCCAGCAGCTTTAGAGTCACAGATACGCAGTATTTT
>TRBJ2-1|TRBV2|.|many
CASSLSTGRDEQFF
TGTGCCAGCAGTCTCTCCACGGGACGCGATGAGCAGTTCTTC
>TRBJ1-1|TRBV5-6|.|medium-sized
CASSLLRGNTEAFF
TGTGCCAGCAGCTTGTTGAGGGGGAACACTGAAGCTTTCTTT
>TRBJ2-5|TRBV20-1|.|.
CSASLVETQYF
TGCAGTGCTAGTTTGGTAGAGACCCAGTACTTC
>TRBJ2-1|TRBV7-6|.|many
CASSLEGVRSYNEQFF
TGTGCCAGCAGCTTAGAGGGGGTCCGGTCCTACAATGAGCAGTTCTTC
>TRBJ2-3|TRBV11-1|TRBD2|few
CASSTPLGLAGADTQYF
TGTGCCAGCAGCACCCCTCTGGGACTAGCGGGGGCAGATACGCAGTATTTT
>TRBJ2-3|TRBV9|.|many
CASSVDVADTQYF
TGTGCCAGCAGCGTAGATGTAGCAGATACGCAGTATTTT
>TRBJ2-1|TRBV7-9|.|few
CASSPQGSALWEQFF
TGTGCCAGCAGCCCACAGGGATCAGCCCTGTGGGAGCAGTTCTTC
>TRBJ2-1|TRBV11-2|.|many
CASSPPWPLGLEQFF
TGTGCCAGCAGCCCGCCTTGGCCCTTGGGGCTTGAGCAGTTCTTC
>TRBJ2-3|TRBV29-1|.|.
CSVWGGTDTQYF
TGCAGCGTTTGGGGTGGCACAGATACGCAGTATTTT
>TRBJ2-7|TRBV2|.|few
CASSGQGGGEQYF
TGTGCCAGCAGCGGGCAGGGAGGTGGCGAGCAGTACTTC
>TRBJ2-1|TRBV2|TRBD1|.
CASSADRDSSYNEQFF
TGTGCCAGCAGTGCGGACAGGGACTCTTCCTACAATGAGCAGTTCTTC
>TRBJ1-6|TRBV7-8|.|few
CASSLAGAVDSPLHF
TGTGCCAGCAGCTTAGCGGGCGCTGTAGATTCACCCCTCCACTTT
>TRBJ2-1|TRBV19|.|many
CASSIGDPGRNEQFF
TGTGCCAGTAGTATAGGGGACCCCGGGCGCAATGAGCAGTTCTTC
>TRBJ1-2|TRBV18|.|few
CASSRGTGLTYGYTF
TGTGCCAGCTCACGCGGGACGGGGCTGACCTATGGCTACACCTTC
>TRBJ1-2|TRBV3-1|.|.
CASSPRQDYGYTF
TGTGCCAGCAGCCCCCGGCAGGACTATGGCTACACCTTC
>TRBJ2-1|TRBV7-3|.|many
CASSASTSNNEQFF
TGTGCCAGCAGCGCCTCGACTAGTAACAATGAGCAGTTCTTC
>TRBJ1-1|TRBV3-1|.|many
CASSHVLGGGTEAFF
TGTGCCAGCAGCCACGTTCTAGGGGGGGGCACTGAAGCTTTCTTT
>TRBJ2-7|TRBV25-1|.|few
CASSNAYEQYF
TGTGCCAGCAGTAATGCCTACGAGCAGTACTTC
>TRBJ1-1|TRBV6-5|.|.
CASRSWTPDTEAFF
TGTGCCAGCAGATCCTGGACACCCGACACTGAAGCTTTCTTT
>TRBJ2-7|TRBV28|TRBD1|many
CASRFGTGSDEQYF
TGTGCCAGCAGATTCGGGACAGGGTCGGACGAGCAGTACTTC
>TRBJ2-1|TRBV7-8|TRBD2|many
CASSLAHSGGLGGFEQFF
TGTGCCAGCAGCTTAGCTCATAGCGGGGGACTCGGCGGGTTTGAGCAGTTCTTC
>TRBJ1-1|TRBV10-3|.|.
CAIKWQENTEAFF
TGTGCCATCAAGTGGCAAGAGAACACTGAAGCTTTCTTT
>TRBJ2-3|TRBV4-3|.|few
CASSQGLGQADTQYF
TGCGCCAGCAGCCAAGGCCTAGGGCAGGCAGATACGCAGTATTTT
>TRBJ2-1|TRBV20-1|.|many
CSAGTGAINEQFF
TGCAGTGCCGGGACGGGAGCGATCAATGAGCAGTTCTTC
>TRBJ2-5|TRBV6-6|.|many
CASGAGSETQYF
TGTGCCAGCGGGGCGGGGTCAGAGACCCAGTACTTC
>TRBJ1-3|TRBV7-9|.|.
CASGLGATAGNTIYF
TGTGCCAGCGGCTTGGGGGCGACGGCTGGAAACACCATATATTTT
>TRBJ1-2|TRBV29-1|.|few
CSVEDPPVNYGYTF
TGCAGCGTTGAAGATCCCCCAGTTAACTATGGCTACACCTTC
>TRBJ2-1|TRBV9|.|many
CASSVTNNEQFF
TGTGCCAGCAGCGTGACGAACAATGAGCAGTTCTTC
>TRBJ2-5|TRBV3-1|.|.
CASSLSGWLGTQYF
TGTGCCAGCAGCCTATCGGGGTGGCTTGGGACCCAGTACTTC
>TRBJ2-7|TRBV7-3|.|many
CASSLTPTTPSSYEQYF
TGTGCCAGCAGCTTAACGCCGACGACCCCGAGCTCCTACGAGCAGTACTTC